The rows below give T cell receptor beta chains drawn from one sample of a study of neurological immune-mediated disorders. TCRdb reprocessed the 5' RACE reads with MiXCR, giving one entry per CDR3 protein. This sample yields tens of thousands of distinct CDR3 sequences, of which about a tenth are seen a single time; roughly 1.8% belongs to the top ten. The material sequenced was PBMCs. The receptors stem from a man aged 40-49 years in good health. Both conserved end residues are part of each CDR3. Fields, in order: V gene, D gene, J gene, clone size, CDR3 protein, CDR3 DNA. A D gene is named only where the DNA matches it firmly. For some rows the clone size is stated as once, few or many, or as a class when expanded; others skip it.

V: TRBV5-1; D: NA; J: TRBJ1-2; size: many; CDR3: CASSLGGNLYGYTF; DNA: TGCGCCAGCAGCTTGGGGGGAAACCTCTATGGCTACACCTTC
V: TRBV6-5; D: NA; J: TRBJ1-3; size: few; CDR3: CASRRGLGNTIYF; DNA: TGTGCCAGCAGACGAGGGCTGGGAAACACCATATATTTT
V: TRBV28; D: TRBD1; J: TRBJ2-7; size: many; CDR3: CASIRTGEDYEQYF; DNA: TGTGCCAGCATCAGGACAGGGGAGGACTACGAGCAGTACTTC
V: TRBV7-9; D: NA; J: TRBJ2-6; size: many; CDR3: CASSPRETGANVLTF; DNA: TGTGCCAGCAGCCCCAGGGAAACTGGGGCCAACGTCCTGACTTTC
V: TRBV5-1; D: NA; J: TRBJ1-1; size: many; CDR3: CASSFSGTQNTEAFF; DNA: TGCGCCAGCAGCTTTTCGGGGACCCAGAACACTGAAGCTTTCTTT
V: TRBV14; D: TRBD2; J: TRBJ2-7; size: many; CDR3: CASSQGGEAGSYEQYF; DNA: TGTGCCAGCAGCCAAGGAGGTGAAGCGGGATCCTACGAGCAGTACTTC
V: TRBV6-5; D: TRBD2; J: TRBJ2-3; size: many; CDR3: CASSQSGGAGDTQYF; DNA: TGTGCCAGCAGTCAAAGCGGGGGGGCGGGAGATACGCAGTATTTT
V: TRBV30; D: NA; J: TRBJ2-4; size: many; CDR3: CACRTVAKNIQYF; DNA: TGTGCCTGTAGGACAGTAGCCAAAAACATTCAGTACTTC
V: TRBV6-2/TRBV6-3; D: NA; J: TRBJ2-1; size: few; CDR3: CASSYDYYEQFF; DNA: TGTGCCAGCAGTTACGACTACTATGAGCAGTTCTTC
V: TRBV15; D: TRBD2; J: TRBJ2-3; size: many; CDR3: CATRLTSGDPDTQYF; DNA: TGTGCCACCAGGTTGACTAGCGGGGACCCAGATACGCAGTATTTT
V: TRBV15; D: NA; J: TRBJ1-4; size: many; CDR3: CATSPRSATNEKLFF; DNA: TGTGCCACCAGCCCGAGGTCAGCAACTAATGAAAAACTGTTTTTT
V: TRBV10-3; D: NA; J: TRBJ2-3; size: many; CDR3: CAITRTSSTDTQYF; DNA: TGTGCCATCACCCGGACATCTAGCACAGATACGCAGTATTTT
V: TRBV6-6; D: NA; J: TRBJ1-5; size: NA; CDR3: CASRPNDGGDNQPQHF; DNA: TGTGCCAGCAGACCCAATGATGGAGGCGACAATCAGCCCCAGCATTTT
V: TRBV29-1; D: NA; J: TRBJ2-1; size: NA; CDR3: CSVEGLVLEQFF; DNA: TGCAGCGTTGAAGGCTTGGTATTAGAGCAGTTCTTC
V: TRBV18; D: NA; J: TRBJ1-4; size: once; CDR3: CASSPQQSNEKLFF; DNA: TGTGCCAGCTCACCACAGCAGAGTAATGAAAAACTGTTTTTT
V: TRBV10-3; D: NA; J: TRBJ2-3; size: many; CDR3: CAISEPIGRSTYNTQYF; DNA: TGTGCCATCAGTGAGCCAATTGGGAGAAGCACCTACAATACGCAGTATTTT
V: TRBV19; D: NA; J: TRBJ1-1; size: NA; CDR3: CASGYLAGSAEAFF; DNA: TGTGCCAGTGGTTATTTGGCAGGGTCAGCTGAAGCTTTCTTT
V: TRBV10-3; D: NA; J: TRBJ2-2; size: many; CDR3: CAISEGQGAGAGELFF; DNA: TGTGCCATCAGTGAGGGGCAGGGAGCAGGCGCCGGGGAGCTGTTTTTT
V: TRBV20-1; D: TRBD1; J: TRBJ1-2; size: many; CDR3: CSARPRQGASGYTF; DNA: TGCAGTGCTAGACCCAGACAGGGGGCCAGTGGCTACACCTTC
V: TRBV5-1; D: TRBD1; J: TRBJ2-3; size: many; CDR3: CASSLDRGRSDTQYF; DNA: TGCGCCAGCAGCCTGGACAGGGGGCGCTCAGATACGCAGTATTTT
V: TRBV3-1; D: TRBD2; J: TRBJ2-7; size: many; CDR3: CASSQVDGGSASGQYF; DNA: TGTGCCAGCAGCCAAGTAGACGGCGGGAGCGCCTCAGGGCAGTACTTC
V: TRBV29-1; D: TRBD1; J: TRBJ1-4; size: many; CDR3: CSVQGASNEKLFF; DNA: TGCAGCGTTCAGGGGGCGTCTAATGAAAAACTGTTTTTT
V: TRBV27; D: NA; J: TRBJ1-3; size: many; CDR3: CASSSAATFSGNTIYF; DNA: TGTGCCAGCAGTAGTGCGGCAACTTTCTCTGGAAACACCATATATTTT
V: TRBV5-1; D: TRBD2; J: TRBJ2-2; size: many; CDR3: CASSQGLAGVGELFF; DNA: TGCGCCAGCAGCCAGGGACTAGCGGGAGTCGGGGAGCTGTTTTTT
V: TRBV9; D: NA; J: TRBJ2-7; size: many; CDR3: CASSVYPGAQNEQYF; DNA: TGTGCCAGCAGCGTATACCCGGGGGCGCAGAACGAGCAGTACTTC
V: TRBV11-1; D: NA; J: TRBJ2-2; size: many; CDR3: CASSLVLKTTNTGELFF; DNA: TGTGCCAGCAGCTTAGTTCTGAAAACGACGAACACCGGGGAGCTGTTTTTT
V: TRBV9; D: NA; J: TRBJ1-1; size: many; CDR3: CASSVLGTANTEAFF; DNA: TGTGCCAGCAGCGTACTAGGGACGGCGAACACTGAAGCTTTCTTT
V: TRBV5-1; D: NA; J: TRBJ1-4; size: many; CDR3: CASSATDATNEKLFF; DNA: TGCGCCAGCAGCGCGACAGACGCAACTAATGAAAAACTGTTTTTT
V: TRBV20-1; D: TRBD2; J: TRBJ2-1; size: many; CDR3: CSATPSGRGNEQFF; DNA: TGCAGTGCTACTCCGAGCGGGAGGGGCAATGAGCAGTTCTTC
V: TRBV20-1; D: TRBD2; J: TRBJ2-1; size: many; CDR3: CSAESAGYHEQFF; DNA: TGCAGTGCTGAATCAGCGGGATACCATGAGCAGTTCTTC
V: TRBV7-9; D: NA; J: TRBJ2-4; size: many; CDR3: CASSSPDDLAKNIQYF; DNA: TGTGCCAGCAGCTCCCCTGACGACTTAGCCAAAAACATTCAGTACTTC
V: TRBV12-3/TRBV12-4; D: TRBD2; J: TRBJ2-7; size: many; CDR3: CASSQGLAAEQYF; DNA: TGTGCCAGCAGCCAGGGACTAGCGGCCGAGCAGTACTTC
V: TRBV15; D: NA; J: TRBJ2-1; size: many; CDR3: CATSRDRYNEQFF; DNA: TGTGCCACCAGCAGAGACCGGTACAATGAGCAGTTCTTC
V: TRBV10-3; D: TRBD2; J: TRBJ2-2; size: many; CDR3: CAIPAGGRGTGELFF; DNA: TGTGCCATCCCAGCCGGGGGGAGAGGCACCGGGGAGCTGTTTTTT
V: TRBV19; D: NA; J: TRBJ2-2; size: many; CDR3: CATTSTGELFF; DNA: TGTGCCACGACCAGCACCGGGGAGCTGTTTTTT
V: TRBV6-6; D: NA; J: TRBJ1-4; size: few; CDR3: CASSYIRGEKLFF; DNA: TGTGCCAGCAGTTACATCAGGGGAGAAAAACTGTTTTTT
V: TRBV7-2; D: NA; J: TRBJ2-3; size: NA; CDR3: CASRPSSTDTQYF; DNA: TGTGCCAGCAGACCCTCTAGCACAGATACGCAGTATTTT
V: TRBV25-1; D: NA; J: TRBJ2-7; size: many; CDR3: CASSEGEQYF; DNA: TGTGCCAGCAGTGAGGGTGAGCAGTACTTC
V: TRBV4-2; D: TRBD1; J: TRBJ2-5; size: few; CDR3: CASSQDRAQETQYF; DNA: TGTGCCAGCAGCCAGGACAGGGCCCAAGAGACCCAGTACTTC
V: TRBV10-3; D: TRBD1; J: TRBJ1-4; size: many; CDR3: CAIRSGTELFF; DNA: TGTGCCATCAGATCCGGGACAGAACTGTTTTTT
V: TRBV20-1; D: NA; J: TRBJ1-5; size: NA; CDR3: CSAYRAPNQPQHF; DNA: TGCAGTGCTTATAGGGCACCCAATCAGCCCCAGCATTTT
V: TRBV7-9; D: TRBD2; J: TRBJ2-5; size: many; CDR3: CASSSGLASETQYF; DNA: TGTGCCAGCAGCTCGGGACTAGCGTCGGAGACCCAGTACTTC
V: TRBV7-9; D: NA; J: TRBJ2-1; size: many; CDR3: CASRTGSYNEQFF; DNA: TGTGCCAGCAGGACAGGAAGTTACAATGAGCAGTTCTTC
V: TRBV9; D: TRBD2; J: TRBJ2-3; size: many; CDR3: CASSVFPASGKMGADTQYF; DNA: TGTGCCAGCAGCGTTTTTCCGGCTAGCGGGAAGATGGGCGCAGATACGCAGTATTTT
V: TRBV5-1; D: TRBD1; J: TRBJ1-1; size: many; CDR3: CASSSQGAGTEAFF; DNA: TGCGCCAGCAGCTCACAGGGGGCAGGCACTGAAGCTTTCTTT
V: TRBV9; D: TRBD1; J: TRBJ2-4; size: many; CDR3: CASSASGQGNIQYF; DNA: TGTGCCAGCAGCGCCTCAGGACAGGGAAACATTCAGTACTTC
V: TRBV11-2; D: NA; J: TRBJ2-7; size: many; CDR3: CASSLMGPGVAYEQYF; DNA: TGTGCCAGCAGCTTAATGGGTCCGGGAGTAGCCTACGAGCAGTACTTC
V: TRBV5-1; D: TRBD2; J: TRBJ2-7; size: many; CDR3: CASSLEPAGGYEQYF; DNA: TGCGCCAGCAGCTTGGAGCCGGCGGGGGGATACGAGCAGTACTTC
V: TRBV20-1; D: NA; J: TRBJ1-1; size: NA; CDR3: CSAQGLGRGTEAFF; DNA: TGCAGTGCTCAGGGGTTGGGGAGGGGCACTGAAGCTTTCTTT
V: TRBV20-1; D: NA; J: TRBJ2-3; size: many; CDR3: CSARDFGDMRVPDTQYF; DNA: TGCAGTGCTAGAGATTTTGGGGACATGAGAGTTCCAGATACGCAGTATTTT